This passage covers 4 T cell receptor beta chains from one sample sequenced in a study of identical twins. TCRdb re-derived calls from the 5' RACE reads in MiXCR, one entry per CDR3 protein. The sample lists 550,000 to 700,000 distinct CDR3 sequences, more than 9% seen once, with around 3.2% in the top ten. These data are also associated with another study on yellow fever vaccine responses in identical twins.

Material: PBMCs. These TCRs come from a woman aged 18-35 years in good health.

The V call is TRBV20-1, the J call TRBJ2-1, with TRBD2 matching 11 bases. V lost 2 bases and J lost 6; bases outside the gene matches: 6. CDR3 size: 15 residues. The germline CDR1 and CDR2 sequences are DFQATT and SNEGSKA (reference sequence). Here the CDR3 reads CSARLLAGGINEQFF. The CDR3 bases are TGCAGTGCTAGACTCTTAGCGGGAGGGATCAATGAGCAGTTCTTC.

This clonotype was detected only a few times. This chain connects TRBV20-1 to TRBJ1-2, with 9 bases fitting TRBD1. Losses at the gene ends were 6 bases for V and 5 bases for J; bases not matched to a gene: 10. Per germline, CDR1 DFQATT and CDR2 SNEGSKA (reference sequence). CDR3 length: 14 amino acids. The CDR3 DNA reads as TGCAGTGCCCGGGACAGGGTCTTTGGATATGGCTACACCTTC. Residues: CSARDRVFGYGYTF.

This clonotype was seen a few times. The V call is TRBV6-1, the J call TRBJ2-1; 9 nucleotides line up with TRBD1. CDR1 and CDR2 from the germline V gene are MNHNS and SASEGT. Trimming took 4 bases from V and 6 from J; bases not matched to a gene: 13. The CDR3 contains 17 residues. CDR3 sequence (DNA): TGTGCCAGCAGTGTCTCCCATGAGGGGACAGGGATCAATGAGCAGTTCTTC. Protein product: CASSVSHEGTGINEQFF.

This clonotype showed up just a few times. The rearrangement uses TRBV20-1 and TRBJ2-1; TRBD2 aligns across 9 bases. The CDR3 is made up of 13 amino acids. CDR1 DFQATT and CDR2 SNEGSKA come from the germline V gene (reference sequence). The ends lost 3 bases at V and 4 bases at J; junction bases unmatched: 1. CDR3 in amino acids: CSARTSGYNEQFF. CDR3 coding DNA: TGCAGTGCTAGGACTAGCGGTTACAATGAGCAGTTCTTC.